A single sample is the source of the 4 T cell receptor beta chains below, sequenced in a study of cytomegalovirus exposure and HLA in healthy donors. Amplification used 60 Vbeta primers and 13 Jbeta primers. Data came from immunoSEQ multiplex PCR; TCRdb stores just in-frame clones and leaves some out. The table lists approximately 140,000 clones, 60% to 80% of them singletons. The material sequenced was PBMCs. The receptor source for this set is a woman in her fifties or sixties in good health and CMV-seropositive.

The chain employs TRBV7-3 and TRBJ2-2; 9 positions agree with TRBD1. The CDR3 covers 15 residues. Germline V CDR1 and CDR2: SGHTA, FQGTGA. The V and J ends lost 5 bases and 1 base, in that order; junction bases with no gene match: 2. CDR3 residues: CASSPGQGNTGELFF. CDR3 coding DNA: TGTGCCAGCAGCCCGGGACAGGGGAACACCGGGGAGCTGTTTTTT.

By share of the sample, this clone is medium-sized. V and J are TRBV29-1 and TRBJ1-5; 8 bases agree with TRBD1. The CDR3 has 15 amino acids. V was clipped by 4 bases and J by 7 bases; unmatched bases: 12. In germline, CDR1 is SQVTM, CDR2 ANQGSEA. CDR3 sequence: CSVVGDRGVGQPQHF. The CDR3 nucleotides read TGCAGCGTTGTAGGAGACAGGGGCGTTGGGCAGCCCCAGCATTTT. The variable domain in full, with the rest retrieved from reference TRBV29-1 and TRBJ1-5, is SAVISQKPSRDICQRGTSLTIQCQVDSQVTMMFWYRQQPGQSLTLIATANQGSEATYESGFVIDKFPISRPNLTFSTLTVSNMSPEDSSIYLCSVVGDRGVGQPQHFGDGTRLSIL.

The chain combines TRBV18 with TRBJ1-1; possibly TRBD1 for D (5 bases). Germline V gene sequence: CDR1 KGHSH, CDR2 LQKENI. The CDR3 totals 15 residues. V shed 1 base and J shed 1 base, with 10 bases lying between them. DNA of the CDR3: TGTGCCAGCTCACCACGGCAGGGAACGAACACTGAAGCTTTCTTT. Residues: CASSPRQGTNTEAFF.

The chain uses TRBV5-4 and TRBJ2-5; 8 bases line up with TRBD2. The CDR3 is made up of 16 amino acids. The V and J ends lost 4 bases and 4 bases, in that order; junction bases with no gene match: 12. The germline V gene encodes CDR1 SGHNT and CDR2 YYREEE (reference sequence). Written as DNA, the CDR3 is TGTGCCAGCAGCCTGGAGGGGAGCGGGGGAGGAGAGACCCAGTACTTC. It translates to CASSLEGSGGGETQYF.